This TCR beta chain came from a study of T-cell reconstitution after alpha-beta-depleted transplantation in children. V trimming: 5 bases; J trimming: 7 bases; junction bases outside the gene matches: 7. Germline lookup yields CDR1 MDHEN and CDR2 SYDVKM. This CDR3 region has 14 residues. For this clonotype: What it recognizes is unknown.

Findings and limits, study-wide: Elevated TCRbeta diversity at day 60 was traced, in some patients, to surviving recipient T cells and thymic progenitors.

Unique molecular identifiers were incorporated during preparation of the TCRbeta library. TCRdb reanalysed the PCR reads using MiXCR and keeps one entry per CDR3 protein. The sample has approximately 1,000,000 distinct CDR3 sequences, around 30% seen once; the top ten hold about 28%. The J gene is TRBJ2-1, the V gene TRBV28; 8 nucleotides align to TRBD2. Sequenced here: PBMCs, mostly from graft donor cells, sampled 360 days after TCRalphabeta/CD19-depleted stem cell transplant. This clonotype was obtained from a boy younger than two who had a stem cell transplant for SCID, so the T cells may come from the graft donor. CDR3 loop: CASSRGGDGNEQFF. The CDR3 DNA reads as TGTGCCAGCAGTCGGGGGGGCGACGGGAATGAGCAGTTCTTC.